What follows is one T cell receptor (beta chain) and its context. Its antigen is undetermined. This entry is derived from a study of response to subunit inactivated influenza vaccine. Whole-study findings and limits: It was the authors' suggestion that each seasonal influenza vaccination recruits few new T cells.

CDR1 is SEHNR and CDR2 is FQNEAQ in the germline V gene (reference sequence). V lost 1 base and J lost 4, with 19 bases in between. This CDR3 has 17 residues. TCRdb itself ran the RT-PCR reads through MiXCR, one entry per CDR3 protein. The sample contains 750,000 to 850,000 distinct CDR3 sequences, 15% to 20% of which appear only once. Sequencing used PBMCs from blood, obtained less than 6 days after vaccination. The sequence was collected from a man aged 50-60 years who received an inactivated influenza vaccine. The V and J genes are TRBV7-9 and TRBJ1-2; no clear D. CDR3 sequence: CASSLGNQAPGVYGYTF. CDR3 nucleotide sequence: TGTGCCAGCAGCTTAGGCAATCAGGCCCCGGGAGTCTATGGCTACACCTTC.